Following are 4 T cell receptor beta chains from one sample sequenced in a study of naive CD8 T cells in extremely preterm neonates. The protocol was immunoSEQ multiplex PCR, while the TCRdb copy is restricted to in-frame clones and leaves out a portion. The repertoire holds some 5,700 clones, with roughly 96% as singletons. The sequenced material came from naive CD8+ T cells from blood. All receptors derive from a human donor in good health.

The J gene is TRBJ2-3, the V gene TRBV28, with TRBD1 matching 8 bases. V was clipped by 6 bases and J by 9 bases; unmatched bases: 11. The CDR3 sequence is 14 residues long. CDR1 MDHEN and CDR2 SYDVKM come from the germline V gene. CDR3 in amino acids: CASSPPIGQGTQYF. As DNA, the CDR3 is TGTGCCAGCAGCCCACCCATCGGACAGGGCACGCAGTATTTT.

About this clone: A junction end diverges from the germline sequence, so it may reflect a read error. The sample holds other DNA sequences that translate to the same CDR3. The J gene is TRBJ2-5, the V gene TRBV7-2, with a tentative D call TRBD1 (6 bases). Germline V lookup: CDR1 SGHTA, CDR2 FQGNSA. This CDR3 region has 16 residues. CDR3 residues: CASSLVGSRGQETQYF. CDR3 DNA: TGTGCCAGCAGCTTAGTTGGGAGTCGGGGACAAGAGACCCAATACTTC.

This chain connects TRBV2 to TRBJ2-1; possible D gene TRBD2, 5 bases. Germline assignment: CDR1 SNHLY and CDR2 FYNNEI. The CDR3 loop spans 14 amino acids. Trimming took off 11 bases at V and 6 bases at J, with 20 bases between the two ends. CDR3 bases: TGTGCCTCAAAGTGGCTAGCAACGGGCAATGAGCAGTTCTTC. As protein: CASKWLATGNEQFF.

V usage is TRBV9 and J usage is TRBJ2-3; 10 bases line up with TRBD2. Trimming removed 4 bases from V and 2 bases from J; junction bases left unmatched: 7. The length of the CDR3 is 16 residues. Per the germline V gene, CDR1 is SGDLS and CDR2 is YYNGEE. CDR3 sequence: CASSPRTSGTTDTQYF. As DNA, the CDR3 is TGTGCCAGCAGCCCCCGGACTAGCGGAACCACAGATACGCAGTATTTT.